Shown below are 24 T cell receptor beta chains from a single sample sequenced in a study of blood T cell repertoires in COVID-19. Here immunoSEQ multiplex PCR was the method, and the copy in TCRdb shows in-frame clones only, minus some. In the table there are 200,000 to 300,000 clones, about 91% of which are singletons. Input material: PBMCs or T cells enriched from blood (not recorded which). Receptors were obtained from a woman aged 40 to 50 with acute COVID-19.

The rearrangement joins TRBV5-5 to TRBJ2-7, with TRBD2 matching over 7 bases. Germline V gene lookup returns CDR1 SGHKS and CDR2 YYEKEE (reference sequence). The CDR3 runs 13 residues. The junction had 9 bases not matched to a gene; V was cut back by 4 bases and J by 8 bases. The CDR3 nucleotides read TGTGCCAGCAGCAGGGAGGGAGTGAGAAAGCAGTACGTC. As protein: CASSREGVRKQYV.

This chain joins TRBV19 and TRBJ1-4; TRBD1 might be the D (5 bases). Germline loops: CDR1 LNHDA, CDR2 SQIVND (reference sequence). The CDR3 is 14 residues long. V dropped 5 bases and J dropped 6 bases, with 13 bases sitting between them. The CDR3 nucleotides are TGTGCCAGTAGTCCCTGGGGGGAAGATGAAAAACTGTTTTTT. Translating it yields CASSPWGEDEKLFF. Complete variable domain (other parts from reference TRBV19 and TRBJ1-4): DGGITQSPKYLFRKEGQNVTLSCEQNLNHDAMYWYRQDPGQGLRLIYYSQIVNDFQKGDIAEGYSVSREKKESFPLTVTSAQKNPTAFYLCASSPWGEDEKLFFGSGTQLSVL.

The chain has TRBV1 and TRBJ2-1; TRBD2, the D gene given by the table, was not confirmed from the DNA. TRBV1 is a recognized pseudogene. There are 17 residues in the CDR3. The CDR3 sequence: CTSSQAGTPHEYHEQFF. For the CDR3, the DNA is TGCACCAGCAGCCAAGCCGGGACTCCACATGAGTATCATGAGCAGTTCTTC.

The chain combines TRBV6-5 with TRBJ2-7; D perhaps matches TRBD2 (5 bases). This CDR3 region has 13 residues. Germline assignment: CDR1 MNHEY and CDR2 SVGAGI. V gave up 2 bases and J gave up 2 bases, with 7 bases separating them. The CDR3 loop is CASSYELAYEQYV. In DNA form, the CDR3 reads TGTGCCAGCAGTTACGAACTAGCCTACGAGCAGTACGTC.

V usage is TRBV30 and J usage is TRBJ1-2, with TRBD1 matching 7 bases. The trim removed 1 base at V and 4 bases at J, leaving 6 bases unmatched. The CDR3 spans 14 residues. In germline, CDR1 is GTSNPN, CDR2 SVGIG (reference sequence). The CDR3 loop reads CAWSALRGLYGYTF. The CDR3 region has the DNA TGTGCCTGGAGTGCCTTAAGGGGGCTCTATGGCTACACCTTC.

In DNA, the CDR3 is TGTGCCAGCTCTGAGCAGGGAGGTTCACCCCTCCACTTT. It translates to CASSEQGGSPLHF. The chain couples TRBV3-1 (or the pseudogene TRBV3-2) to TRBJ1-6; D perhaps matches TRBD1 (5 bases). Germline V gene lookup returns CDR1 LGHDT and CDR2 YNNKEL (reference sequence). The CDR3 consists of 13 residues. V was pared by 8 bases and J by 9 bases, with 14 bases between.

The chain combines TRBV4-1 with TRBJ1-3; TRBD1 agrees at 8 bases. The germline gives CDR1 MGHRA, CDR2 YSYEKL. This CDR3 has 16 residues. With 0 bases clipped from V and 1 base from J, the junction kept 2 bases outside the gene matches. CDR3 residues: CASSQEWTGSGNTIYF. As DNA, the CDR3 is TGCGCCAGCAGCCAAGAATGGACAGGGTCTGGAAACACCATATATTTT.

In this sample, this clone turned up once. The chain links TRBV19 to TRBJ1-2, with D maybe TRBD1 (6 bases). Trimming left V 4 bases short and J 8 bases short, with 11 bases between. Germline loops: CDR1 LNHDA, CDR2 SQIVND (reference sequence). The CDR3 runs 12 residues. CDR3 region: CASSTGALGYTF. The CDR3 nucleotides read TGTGCCAGTAGTACAGGGGCGCTGGGCTACACCTTC.

The chain links TRBV29-1 to TRBJ1-6; D is perhaps TRBD1 (6 bases). V shed 5 bases and J shed 10 bases, with 12 bases lying between them. The V gene's germline CDR1 is SQVTM and CDR2 ANQGSEA. The CDR3 contains 12 residues. Written as DNA, the CDR3 is TGCAGCGTTCGGACAGAAGGATCACCCCTCCACTTT. Its translation is CSVRTEGSPLHF. Drawing the rest from reference TRBV29-1 and TRBJ1-6, the complete variable domain is SAVISQKPSRDICQRGTSLTIQCQVDSQVTMMFWYRQQPGQSLTLIATANQGSEATYESGFVIDKFPISRPNLTFSTLTVSNMSPEDSSIYLCSVRTEGSPLHFGNGTRLTVT.

The chain carries TRBV5-1 and TRBJ2-3; TRBD1 matches at 10 bases. This CDR3 region has 15 residues. Germline V CDR1 and CDR2: SGHRS, YFSETQ. V lost 0 bases and J lost 4; bases outside the gene matches: 2. The CDR3 loop is CASSLGTGGADTQYF. The CDR3 nucleotides read TGCGCCAGCAGCTTGGGGACAGGGGGTGCAGATACGCAGTATTTT.

This clone was seen a single time. The chain links TRBV13 to TRBJ2-5, with D hard to call. V lost 0 bases, J lost 0 bases, and 5 bases lay in between. Looked up from germline, CDR1 is PRHDT and CDR2 is FYEKMQ (reference sequence). The CDR3 has 14 residues. The CDR3 DNA sequence: TGTGCCAGCAGCTTAGGGGGCCACCAAGAGACCCAGTACTTC. Its protein is CASSLGGHQETQYF.

The rearrangement uses TRBV7-2 and TRBJ2-1; 13 bases are a match to TRBD2. The CDR3 totals 16 residues. V lost 5 bases and J lost 7; bases outside the gene matches: 8. The germline V gene encodes CDR1 SGHTA and CDR2 FQGNSA. CDR3 in DNA: TGTGCCAGCAGCCCACCGGGACTAGCGGGAATGAATGAGCAGTTCTTC. It specifies CASSPPGLAGMNEQFF. The full variable domain, rest sourced from reference TRBV7-2 and TRBJ2-1, is GAGVSQSPSNKVTEKGKDVELRCDPISGHTALYWYRQSLGQGLEFLIYFQGNSAPDKSGLPSDRFSAERTGGSVSTLTIQRTQQEDSAVYLCASSPPGLAGMNEQFFGPGTRLTVL.

The V call is TRBV5-1, the J call TRBJ1-4; D is unresolved. The length of the CDR3 is 15 residues. Trimming pared 3 bases from V and 2 bases from J, leaving 11 bases between. The V gene's germline CDR1 is SGHRS and CDR2 YFSETQ. The CDR3 is CASSWGGSTNEKLFF. CDR3 DNA: TGCGCCAGCAGCTGGGGAGGGTCCACTAATGAAAAACTGTTTTTT.

The V gene is TRBV27, the J gene TRBJ2-2; 14 bases are a match to TRBD2. CDR1 and CDR2 from the germline V gene are MNHEY and SMNVEV (reference sequence). The CDR3 is 19 amino acids. Trimming removed 4 bases from V and 6 bases from J; junction bases left unmatched: 13. Here the CDR3 reads CASSYGTSGRGGRPGELFF. In DNA form, the CDR3 reads TGTGCCAGCAGTTACGGGACTAGCGGGAGAGGAGGGCGTCCCGGGGAGCTGTTTTTT.

The rearrangement uses TRBV7-9 and TRBJ1-5; D is perhaps TRBD1 (5 bases). Germline CDR1 and CDR2: SEHNR and FQNEAQ (reference sequence). The V end was cut by 3 bases, the J end by 1 base, with 13 bases between. The CDR3 spans 16 residues. CDR3 coding DNA: TGTGCCAGCAGCTTCGGTGGAGGGGCGAGCAATCAGCCCCAGCATTTT. Amino acids: CASSFGGGASNQPQHF.

The rearrangement joins TRBV30 to TRBJ1-3; a possible D gene is TRBD1 (5 bases). The germline CDR1 and CDR2 sequences are GTSNPN and SVGIG (reference sequence). Trimming pared 4 bases from V and 4 bases from J, leaving 23 bases between. The CDR3 extends over 17 amino acids. The CDR3 loop is CAWTPVGLGEGGNTIYF. The CDR3 DNA reads TGTGCCTGGACTCCAGTTGGCCTTGGGGAGGGGGGAAACACCATATATTTT.

This clone appeared a few times. The genes are TRBV7-2 and TRBJ1-5; a weak D match, TRBD1 (5 bases). The CDR3 is 15 amino acids. V dropped 3 bases and J dropped 0 bases, with 9 bases sitting between them. From germline, CDR1 is SGHTA and CDR2 FQGNSA. This chain's CDR3 is CASSLGGYSNQPQHF. The CDR3 region has the DNA TGTGCCAGCAGCTTGGGGGGATATAGCAATCAGCCCCAGCATTTT.

This clone occurred a few times. The gene calls are TRBV30 and TRBJ2-1; D is possibly TRBD2 (6 bases). The CDR3 runs 14 residues. V lost 2 bases, J lost 4 bases, and 12 bases lay in between. CDR1 GTSNPN and CDR2 SVGIG come from the germline V gene (reference sequence). CDR3 DNA: TGTGCCTGGAGTAAGGGTAGCGGATACAATGAGCAGTTCTTC. Translating it yields CAWSKGSGYNEQFF.

This chain links TRBV24-1 with TRBJ2-1, with D tentatively TRBD2 (5 bases). V was trimmed by 4 bases and J by 1 base, leaving 13 bases between them. The germline V gene has CDR1 KGHDR and CDR2 SFDVKD. The CDR3 loop spans 16 amino acids. As DNA, the CDR3 is TGTGCCACCAGTGAAATGAAAGCGGAGTCCTACAATGAGCAGTTCTTC. Encoded protein: CATSEMKAESYNEQFF.

The chain joins TRBV29-1 to TRBJ2-3, with 8 nucleotides matching TRBD2. In germline, CDR1 is SQVTM, CDR2 ANQGSEA. V lost 5 bases, J lost 0 bases, and 4 bases stayed unmatched. CDR3 length: 14 residues. CDR3 protein: CSVKRGTSTDTQYF. As DNA, the CDR3 is TGCAGCGTTAAGCGGGGGACCAGCACAGATACGCAGTATTTT.

The chain has TRBV19 and TRBJ2-1; TRBD1 agrees at 9 bases. Germline values: CDR1 LNHDA, CDR2 SQIVND (reference sequence). The CDR3 length is 14 residues. V trimming: 5 bases; J trimming: 6 bases; junction bases outside the gene matches: 5. CDR3 nucleotide sequence: TGTGCCAGTAGTCCGTGGGACAGGGCCAATGAGCAGTTCTTC. This sequence encodes CASSPWDRANEQFF.

This clone is a singleton in its sample. The CDR3 DNA is TGTGCCAGCAGCCACGGACTAGCGGGAGGACGGGAGCAGTTCTTC. Its translation: CASSHGLAGGREQFF. This rearrangement joins TRBV7-9 to TRBJ2-1; 14 bases fit TRBD2. This CDR3 is built from 15 residues. CDR1 SEHNR and CDR2 FQNEAQ come from the germline V gene (reference sequence). V shed 5 bases, J shed 10 bases, and the junction held 7 bases outside the gene matches.

The chain couples TRBV5-8 to TRBJ2-5; a weak D match, TRBD2 (6 bases). Per the germline V gene, CDR1 is SGHTS and CDR2 is YDEGEE. V was clipped by 3 bases and J by 4 bases, with 22 bases between them. The CDR3 consists of 17 residues. The CDR3 bases are TGTGCCAGCAGCTCGGCGGCAGGGAGGTACTCCAGAGAGACCCAGTACTTC. Translation: CASSSAAGRYSRETQYF.

The chain couples TRBV5-5 to TRBJ1-5, with D possibly being TRBD1 (6 bases). This CDR3 has 15 residues. Deletions cut 1 base from V and 1 base from J, with 9 bases between. CDR1 is SGHKS and CDR2 is YYEKEE in the germline V gene (reference sequence). CDR3 in amino acids: CASSLNRASNQPQHF. CDR3 bases: TGTGCCAGCAGCTTGAACAGGGCCAGCAATCAGCCCCAGCATTTT.